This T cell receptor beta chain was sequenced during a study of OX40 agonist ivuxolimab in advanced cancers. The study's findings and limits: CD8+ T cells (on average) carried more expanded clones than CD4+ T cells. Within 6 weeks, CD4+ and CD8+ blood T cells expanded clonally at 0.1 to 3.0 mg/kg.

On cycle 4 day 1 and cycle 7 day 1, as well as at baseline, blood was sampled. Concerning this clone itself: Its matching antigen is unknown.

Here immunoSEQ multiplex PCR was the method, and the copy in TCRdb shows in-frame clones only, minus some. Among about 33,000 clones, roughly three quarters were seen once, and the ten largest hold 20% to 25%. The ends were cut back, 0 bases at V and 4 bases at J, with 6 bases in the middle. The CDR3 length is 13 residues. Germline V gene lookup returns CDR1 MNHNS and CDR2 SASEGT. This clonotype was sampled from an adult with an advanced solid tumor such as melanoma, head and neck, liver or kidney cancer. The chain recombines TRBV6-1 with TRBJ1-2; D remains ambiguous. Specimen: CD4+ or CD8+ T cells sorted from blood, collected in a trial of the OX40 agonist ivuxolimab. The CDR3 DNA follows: TGTGCCAGCAGTGAAGCCTTCCGCTATGGCTACACCTTC. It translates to CASSEAFRYGYTF.